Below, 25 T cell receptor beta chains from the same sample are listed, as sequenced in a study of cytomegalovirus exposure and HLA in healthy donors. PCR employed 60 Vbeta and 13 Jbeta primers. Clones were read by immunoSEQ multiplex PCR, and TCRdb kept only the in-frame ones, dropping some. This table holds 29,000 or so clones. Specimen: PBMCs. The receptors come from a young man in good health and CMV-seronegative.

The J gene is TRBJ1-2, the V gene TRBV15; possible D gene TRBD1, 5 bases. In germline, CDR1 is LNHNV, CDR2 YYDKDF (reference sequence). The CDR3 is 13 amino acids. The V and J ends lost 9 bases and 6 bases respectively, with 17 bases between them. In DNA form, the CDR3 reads TGTGCCACACACGCCCAGGGCGTCAATGGCTACACCTTC. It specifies CATHAQGVNGYTF.

Here the CDR3 DNA reads TGTGCCAGCAGTGTCGGGACTAGCGGGAGTGACGAGCAGTACTTC. Its protein is CASSVGTSGSDEQYF. The chain is built from TRBV6-1 and TRBJ2-7; 14 bases map to TRBD2. CDR1 and CDR2 from the germline V gene are MNHNS and SASEGT. V was clipped by 4 bases and J by 5 bases; unmatched bases: 4. The CDR3 runs 15 residues.

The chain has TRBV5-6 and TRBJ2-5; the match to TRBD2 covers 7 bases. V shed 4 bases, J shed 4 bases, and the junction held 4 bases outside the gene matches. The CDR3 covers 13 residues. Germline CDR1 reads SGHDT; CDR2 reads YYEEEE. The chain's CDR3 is CASSGVAGETQYF. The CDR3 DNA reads TGTGCCAGCAGCGGGGTAGCGGGAGAGACCCAGTACTTC.

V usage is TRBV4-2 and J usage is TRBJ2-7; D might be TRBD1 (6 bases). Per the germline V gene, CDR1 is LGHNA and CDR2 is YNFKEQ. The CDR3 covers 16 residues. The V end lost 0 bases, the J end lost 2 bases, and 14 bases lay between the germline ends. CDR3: CASSQDRGTRAYEQYF. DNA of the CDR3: TGTGCCAGCAGCCAAGATCGAGGGACAAGAGCCTACGAGCAGTACTTC.

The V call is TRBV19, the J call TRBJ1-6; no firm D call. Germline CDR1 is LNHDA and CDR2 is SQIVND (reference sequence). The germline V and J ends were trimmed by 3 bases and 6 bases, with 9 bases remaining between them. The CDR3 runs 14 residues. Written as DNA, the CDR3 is TGTGCCAGTAGTATGGTGGCTCTTAATTCACCCCTCCACTTT. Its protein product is CASSMVALNSPLHF.

This CDR3 reads CASSFLGANVLTF. CDR3 sequence (DNA): TGTGCCAGCAGTTTCCTTGGGGCCAACGTCCTGACTTTC. The chain couples TRBV6-5 to TRBJ2-6; D ambiguous. CDR1 and CDR2 (germline): MNHEY, SVGAGI. With 4 bases removed from V and 3 bases from J, the gap between germline ends came to 4 bases. CDR3 length: 13 residues.

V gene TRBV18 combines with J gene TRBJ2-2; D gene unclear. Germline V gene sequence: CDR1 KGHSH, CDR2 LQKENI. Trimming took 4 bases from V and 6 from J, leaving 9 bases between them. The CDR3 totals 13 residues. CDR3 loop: CASSLVSSGELFF. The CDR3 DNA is TGTGCCAGCTCACTTGTTTCCTCCGGGGAGCTGTTTTTT.

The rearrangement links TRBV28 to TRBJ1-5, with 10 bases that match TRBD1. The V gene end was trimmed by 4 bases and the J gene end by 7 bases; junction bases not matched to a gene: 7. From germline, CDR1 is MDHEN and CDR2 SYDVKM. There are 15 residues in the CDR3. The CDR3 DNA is TGTGCCAGCAGTTCGGGACAGGGGTACCAACAGCCCCAGCATTTT. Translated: CASSSGQGYQQPQHF. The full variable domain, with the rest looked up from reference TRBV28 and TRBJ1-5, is DVKVTQSSRYLVKRTGEKVFLECVQDMDHENMFWYRQDPGLGLRLIYFSYDVKMKEKGDIPEGYSVSREKKERFSLILESASTNQTSMYLCASSSGQGYQQPQHFGDGTRLSIL.

The CDR3 loop is CASSLEREFEQYF. The CDR3, as DNA: TGTGCCAGCAGCTTGGAACGGGAATTCGAGCAGTACTTC. The V call is TRBV5-4, the J call TRBJ2-7; D possibly corresponds to TRBD2 (5 bases). Trimming left V 0 bases short and J 6 bases short, with 10 bases between. There are 13 residues in the CDR3. Germline V gives CDR1 SGHNT, CDR2 YYREEE (reference sequence). Supplemented by reference TRBV5-4 and TRBJ2-7, the full variable domain reads ETGVTQSPTHLIKTRGQQVTLRCSSQSGHNTVSWYQQALGQGPQFIFQYYREEENGRGNFPPRFSGLQFPNYSSELNVNALELDDSALYLCASSLEREFEQYFGPGTRLTVT.

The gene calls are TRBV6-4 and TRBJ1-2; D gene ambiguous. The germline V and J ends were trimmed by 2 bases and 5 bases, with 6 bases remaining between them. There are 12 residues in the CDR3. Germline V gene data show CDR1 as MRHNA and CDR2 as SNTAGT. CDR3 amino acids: CASSDRGYGYTF. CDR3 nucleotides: TGTGCCAGCAGTGACCGGGGTTATGGCTACACCTTC.

This chain's CDR3 is CASKFRDRANQPQHF. DNA of the CDR3: TGTGCCAGCAAATTCCGAGACAGGGCAAATCAGCCCCAGCATTTT. The V call is TRBV28, the J call TRBJ1-5; 7 nucleotides match TRBD1. V was clipped by 7 bases and J by 4 bases; unmatched bases: 10. Per the germline V gene, CDR1 is MDHEN and CDR2 is SYDVKM. This CDR3 has 15 residues.

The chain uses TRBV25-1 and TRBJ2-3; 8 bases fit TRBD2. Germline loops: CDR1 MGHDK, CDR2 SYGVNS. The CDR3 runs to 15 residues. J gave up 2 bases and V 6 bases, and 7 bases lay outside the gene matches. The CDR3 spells CASRGTSPATDTQYF. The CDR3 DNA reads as TGTGCCAGCAGAGGGACTAGTCCTGCCACAGATACGCAGTATTTT.

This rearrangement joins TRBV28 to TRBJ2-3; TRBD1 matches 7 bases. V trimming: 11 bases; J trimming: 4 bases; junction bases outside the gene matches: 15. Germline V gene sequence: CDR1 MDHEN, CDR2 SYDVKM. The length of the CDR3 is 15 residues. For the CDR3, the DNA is TGTGCCGTAACCCTGACAGGGTTCCCCCCAGATACGCAGTATTTT. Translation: CAVTLTGFPPDTQYF.

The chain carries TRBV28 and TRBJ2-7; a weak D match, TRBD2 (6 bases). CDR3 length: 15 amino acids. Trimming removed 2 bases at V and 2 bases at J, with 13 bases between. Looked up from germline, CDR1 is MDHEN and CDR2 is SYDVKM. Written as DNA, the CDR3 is TGTGCCAGCAGTTTAAAAGGAGGGAGCACCTACGAGCAGTACTTC. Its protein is CASSLKGGSTYEQYF.

The CDR3 sequence: CASVTTGMQETQYF. For the CDR3, the DNA is TGTGCCAGCGTAACTACCGGGATGCAAGAGACCCAGTACTTC. The chain is built from TRBV7-8 and TRBJ2-5, with D perhaps TRBD2 (5 bases). Germline V CDR1 and CDR2: SGHVS, FQNEAQ. V was clipped by 8 bases and J by 2 bases, with 15 bases between them. The CDR3 sequence is 14 residues long.

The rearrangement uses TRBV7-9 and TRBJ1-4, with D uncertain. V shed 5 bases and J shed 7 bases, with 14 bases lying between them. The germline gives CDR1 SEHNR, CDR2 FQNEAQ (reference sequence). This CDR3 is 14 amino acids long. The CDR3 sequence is CASSRLGPVEKLFF. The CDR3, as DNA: TGTGCCAGCAGCCGCCTTGGTCCAGTTGAAAAACTGTTTTTT.

CDR3 bases: TGCGCCAGCAGCTTCGGGACTAGCGGCTTGAACACCGGGGAGCTGTTTTTT. Protein sequence: CASSFGTSGLNTGELFF. The chain couples TRBV5-1 to TRBJ2-2, with TRBD2 matching 11 bases. The V gene's germline CDR1 is SGHRS and CDR2 YFSETQ. V lost 2 bases to trimming and J lost 1 base; unmatched junction nucleotides: 4. The CDR3 covers 17 residues.

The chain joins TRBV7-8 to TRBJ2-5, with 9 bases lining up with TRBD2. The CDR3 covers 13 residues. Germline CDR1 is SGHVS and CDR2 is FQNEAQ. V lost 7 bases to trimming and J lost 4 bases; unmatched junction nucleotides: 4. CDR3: CASTRRGGETQYF. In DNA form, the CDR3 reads TGTGCCAGCACCAGGCGGGGGGGAGAGACCCAGTACTTC.

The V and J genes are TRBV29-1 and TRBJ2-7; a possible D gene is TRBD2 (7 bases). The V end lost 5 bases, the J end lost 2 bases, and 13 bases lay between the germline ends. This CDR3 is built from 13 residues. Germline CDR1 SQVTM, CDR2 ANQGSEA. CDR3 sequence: CSVTGGRAYEQYF. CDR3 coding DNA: TGCAGCGTTACCGGGGGGCGGGCCTACGAGCAGTACTTC.

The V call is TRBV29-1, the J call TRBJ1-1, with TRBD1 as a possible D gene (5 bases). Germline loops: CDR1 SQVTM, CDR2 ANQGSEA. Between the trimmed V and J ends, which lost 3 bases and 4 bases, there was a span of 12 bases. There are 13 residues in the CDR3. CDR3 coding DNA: TGCAGCGTTGAGGGCAGGGTGGGCACTGAAGCTTTCTTT. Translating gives CSVEGRVGTEAFF. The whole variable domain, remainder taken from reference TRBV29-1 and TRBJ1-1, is SAVISQKPSRDICQRGTSLTIQCQVDSQVTMMFWYRQQPGQSLTLIATANQGSEATYESGFVIDKFPISRPNLTFSTLTVSNMSPEDSSIYLCSVEGRVGTEAFFGQGTRLTVV.

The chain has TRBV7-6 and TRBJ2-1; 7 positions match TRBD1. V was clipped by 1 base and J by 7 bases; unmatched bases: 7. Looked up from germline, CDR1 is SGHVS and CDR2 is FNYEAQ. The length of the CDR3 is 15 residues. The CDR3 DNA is TGTGCCAGCAGCTTAGAAGGGGGCCTCTTTAATGAGCAGTTCTTC. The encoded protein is CASSLEGGLFNEQFF. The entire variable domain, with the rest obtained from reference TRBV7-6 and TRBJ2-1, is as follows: GAGVSQSPRYKVTKRGQDVALRCDPISGHVSLYWYRQALGQGPEFLTYFNYEAQQDKSGLPNDRFSAERPEGSISTLTIQRTEQRDSAMYRCASSLEGGLFNEQFFGPGTRLTVL.

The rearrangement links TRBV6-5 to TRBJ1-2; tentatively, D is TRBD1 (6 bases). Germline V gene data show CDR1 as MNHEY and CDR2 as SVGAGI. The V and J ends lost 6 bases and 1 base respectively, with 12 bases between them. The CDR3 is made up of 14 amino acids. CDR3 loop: CASRGTRNNYGYTF. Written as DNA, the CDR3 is TGTGCCAGCAGAGGGACACGGAATAACTATGGCTACACCTTC.

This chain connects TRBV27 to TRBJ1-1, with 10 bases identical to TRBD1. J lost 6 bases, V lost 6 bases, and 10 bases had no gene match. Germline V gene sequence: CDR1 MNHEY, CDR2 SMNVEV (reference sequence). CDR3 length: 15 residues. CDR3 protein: CASREVDRGRAEAFF. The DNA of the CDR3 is TGTGCCAGCAGAGAAGTGGACAGGGGGAGAGCTGAAGCTTTCTTT.

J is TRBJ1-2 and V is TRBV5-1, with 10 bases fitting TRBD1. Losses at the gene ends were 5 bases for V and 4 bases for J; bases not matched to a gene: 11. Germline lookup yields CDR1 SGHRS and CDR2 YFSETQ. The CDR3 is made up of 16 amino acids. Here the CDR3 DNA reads TGCGCCAGCAGTGAGCCGGGACAGGGGTCCCTCTATGGCTACACCTTC. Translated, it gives CASSEPGQGSLYGYTF.

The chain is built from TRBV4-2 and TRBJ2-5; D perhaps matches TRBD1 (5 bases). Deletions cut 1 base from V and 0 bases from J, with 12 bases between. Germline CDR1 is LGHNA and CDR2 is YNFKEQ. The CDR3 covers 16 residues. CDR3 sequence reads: CASSQGSGRDQETQYF. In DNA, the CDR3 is TGTGCCAGCAGCCAAGGGTCGGGCAGGGACCAAGAGACCCAGTACTTC.